This T cell receptor beta chain originates from a study of spatial heterogeneity in lung cancer. Study-wide findings and caveats: Compared with follow-up, resection was when ubiquitous expanded tumor TCRs appeared in blood more.

The time point here: blood at routine non-recurrence follow-up after resection. Sequencing of whole RNA from tumor, nontumor lung or frozen PBMC involved no sorting. TCRdb passed the 5' RACE reads through MiXCR, listing each CDR3 protein once. The sample carries 50,000 to 60,000 distinct CDR3 sequences, around 6.7% recorded once. The table lists this clonotype with many counts. The antigen is not known. V was clipped by 0 bases and J by 0 bases, with 9 bases between them. Per the germline V gene, CDR1 is MNHEY and CDR2 is SVGEGT. The CDR3 spans 16 residues. V gene TRBV6-2 or TRBV6-3 combines with J gene TRBJ2-1; no reliable D call. The starting material was PBMCs, obtained at follow-up. The receptor's source is a female donor with early-stage non-small cell lung cancer. The CDR3 DNA sequence: TGTGCCAGCAGTTACTCCGCTCGGAACTCCTACAATGAGCAGTTCTTC. Translated, it gives CASSYSARNSYNEQFF.